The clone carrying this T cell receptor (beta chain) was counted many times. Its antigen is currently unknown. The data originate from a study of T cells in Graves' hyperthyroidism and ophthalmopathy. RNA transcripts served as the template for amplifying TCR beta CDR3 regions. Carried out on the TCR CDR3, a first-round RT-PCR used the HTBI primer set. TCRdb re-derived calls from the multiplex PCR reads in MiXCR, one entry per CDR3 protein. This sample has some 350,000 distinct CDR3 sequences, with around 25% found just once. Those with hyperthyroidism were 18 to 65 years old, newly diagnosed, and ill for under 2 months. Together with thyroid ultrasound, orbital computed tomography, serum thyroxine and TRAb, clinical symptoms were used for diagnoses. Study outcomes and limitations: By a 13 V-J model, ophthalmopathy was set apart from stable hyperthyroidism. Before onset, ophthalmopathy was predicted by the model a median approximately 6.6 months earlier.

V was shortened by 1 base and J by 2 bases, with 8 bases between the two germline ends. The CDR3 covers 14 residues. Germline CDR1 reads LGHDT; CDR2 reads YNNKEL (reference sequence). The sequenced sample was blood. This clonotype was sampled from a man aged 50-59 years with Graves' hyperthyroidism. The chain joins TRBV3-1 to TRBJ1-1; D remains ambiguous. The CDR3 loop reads CASSQGVANTEAFF. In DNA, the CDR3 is TGTGCCAGCAGCCAAGGGGTCGCCAACACTGAAGCTTTCTTT.